A single sample is the source of the 31 T cell receptor beta chains below, sequenced in a study of control samples from healthy donors and cancer patients. Assay used: immunoSEQ multiplex PCR; TCRdb lists only in-frame clones, some missing. Of 40,000 to 60,000 clones listed, around 87% are singletons. The sequencing sample was made of PBMCs. All receptors derive from a man in his 60s with head and neck cancer.

The rearrangement uses TRBV30 and TRBJ1-2; 8 bases align to TRBD1. V gave up 5 bases and J gave up 8 bases; unmatched junction bases: 13. This CDR3 is 14 amino acids long. Germline V gives CDR1 GTSNPN, CDR2 SVGIG (reference sequence). CDR3 DNA: TGTGCCTGGGGCCCTGGACAGGGAACGGGCGGCTACACCTTC. Translating it yields CAWGPGQGTGGYTF.

The V gene is TRBV6-5, the J gene TRBJ1-3, with 9 bases lining up with TRBD1. The V gene end was trimmed by 9 bases and the J gene end by 4 bases; junction bases not matched to a gene: 7. Germline CDR1 is MNHEY and CDR2 is SVGAGI. The CDR3 runs to 14 residues. CDR3 nucleotide sequence: TGTGCCAGGGGGGACAGGGCTTCAGGAAACACCATATATTTT. Residues: CARGDRASGNTIYF.

The chain joins TRBV6-2 or TRBV6-3 to TRBJ2-1, with 8 bases lining up with TRBD2. CDR3 size: 19 residues. Losses at the gene ends were 4 bases for V and 2 bases for J; bases not matched to a gene: 16. Germline V CDR1 and CDR2: MNHEY, SVGEGT. The CDR3 loop reads CASSSLVRARGVPYNEQFF. The CDR3 region has the DNA TGTGCCAGCAGTTCCCTCGTACGGGCGCGGGGGGTCCCCTACAATGAGCAGTTCTTC.

The chain recombines TRBV4-1 with TRBJ2-4; 9 nucleotides agree with TRBD2. Germline V CDR1 and CDR2: MGHRA, YSYEKL. The V gene end was trimmed by 0 bases and the J gene end by 7 bases; junction bases not matched to a gene: 19. This CDR3 spans 20 amino acids. The CDR3 sequence: CASSQDRGGRALEKDNIQYF. CDR3 nucleotide sequence: TGCGCCAGCAGCCAAGATCGAGGCGGGAGGGCCCTCGAGAAAGACAACATTCAGTACTTC.

The rearrangement links TRBV19 to TRBJ2-7; D not certain. Trimming removed 8 bases at V and 3 bases at J, with 20 bases between. Germline V gene data show CDR1 as LNHDA and CDR2 as SQIVND (reference sequence). The CDR3 runs to 15 residues. CDR3: CASAPRVGGYYEQYF. The CDR3 DNA reads TGTGCCAGTGCCCCTCGGGTCGGCGGATACTACGAGCAGTACTTC.

The chain couples TRBV30 to TRBJ2-1; TRBD2 is a possible D gene (6 bases). Germline loops: CDR1 GTSNPN, CDR2 SVGIG (reference sequence). V was pared by 1 base and J by 4 bases, with 11 bases between. CDR3 length: 14 amino acids. CDR3 DNA sequence: TGTGCCTGGAGTGGGGGACTCCAGTACAATGAGCAGTTCTTC. Translation: CAWSGGLQYNEQFF.

In DNA form, the CDR3 reads TGCGCCAGCAGCCAGGGGGGGATTAATTCACCCCTCCACTTT. Its translation is CASSQGGINSPLHF. The chain is built from TRBV4-1 and TRBJ1-6, with D perhaps TRBD1 (5 bases). Germline V lookup: CDR1 MGHRA, CDR2 YSYEKL. This CDR3 spans 14 amino acids. Between the trimmed V and J ends, which lost 3 bases and 6 bases, there was a span of 9 bases.

The chain is built from TRBV7-8 and TRBJ1-1, with D uncertain. The V gene lost 2 bases and the J gene lost 0 bases, with 10 bases spanning the gap. Germline V gene lookup returns CDR1 SGHVS and CDR2 FQNEAQ. The CDR3 has 15 residues. The CDR3 region is CASSLKRAMNTEAFF. The CDR3 nucleotides are TGTGCCAGCAGCTTAAAAAGGGCTATGAACACTGAAGCTTTCTTT.

V gene TRBV9 combines with J gene TRBJ2-7, with 7 bases identical to TRBD2. CDR1 SGDLS and CDR2 YYNGEE come from the germline V gene. This CDR3 has 17 amino acids. The V gene end was trimmed by 1 base and the J gene end by 5 bases; junction bases not matched to a gene: 15. CDR3: CASSVSPHGRRDDEQYF. The CDR3, as DNA: TGTGCCAGCAGCGTATCCCCCCACGGGAGGAGAGACGACGAGCAGTACTTC.

The gene calls are TRBV7-8 and TRBJ2-1; D is undetermined. The CDR3 contains 14 residues. CDR1 and CDR2 from the germline V gene are SGHVS and FQNEAQ. The V end was cut by 3 bases, the J end by 4 bases, with 10 bases between. The CDR3 sequence is CASSLAGRYNEQFF. CDR3 nucleotides: TGTGCCAGCAGCTTGGCAGGACGGTACAATGAGCAGTTCTTC.

This chain connects TRBV7-8 to TRBJ2-1; 8 bases fit TRBD2. The CDR3 contains 12 residues. Per the germline V gene, CDR1 is SGHVS and CDR2 is FQNEAQ. The junction had 4 bases not matched to a gene; V was cut back by 7 bases and J by 8 bases. The CDR3 DNA follows: TGTGCCAGCACCGCGGGGGGACATGAGCAGTTCTTC. Translated: CASTAGGHEQFF.

The V and J genes are TRBV4-2 and TRBJ2-4; D might be TRBD1 or TRBD2, each matching 6 bases. The CDR3 runs to 17 residues. Trimming removed 0 bases at V and 10 bases at J, with 22 bases between. From germline, CDR1 is LGHNA and CDR2 YNFKEQ. The CDR3, as DNA: TGTGCCAGCAGCCAAGATCGGGCGCGGGACATGGAATTAATTCAGTACTTC. This codes for CASSQDRARDMELIQYF.

The genes are TRBV28 and TRBJ2-1; 8 bases agree with TRBD2. With 2 bases clipped from V and 4 bases from J, the junction kept 10 bases outside the gene matches. Germline CDR1 reads MDHEN; CDR2 reads SYDVKM. The CDR3 length is 17 residues. The CDR3 loop is CASSLGSARGVYNEQFF. The DNA of the CDR3 is TGTGCCAGCAGTTTAGGGAGCGCGCGGGGGGTATACAATGAGCAGTTCTTC.

V usage is TRBV11-3 and J usage is TRBJ2-3; 9 bases agree with TRBD1. Germline CDR1 and CDR2: SGHNT and YENEEA. V shed 6 bases and J 1 base; nucleotides not matched to a gene: 5. This CDR3 spans 15 amino acids. This CDR3 is CASSKGTGRTDTQYF. In DNA, the CDR3 is TGTGCCAGCAGTAAAGGGACAGGGCGCACAGATACGCAGTATTTT.

The rearrangement uses TRBV28 and TRBJ2-7, with D unresolved. The CDR3 has 12 residues. Germline V gene sequence: CDR1 MDHEN, CDR2 SYDVKM. Between the trimmed V and J ends, which lost 3 bases and 1 base, there was a span of 4 bases. The DNA for the CDR3 is TGTGCCAGCAGTTTCCAATCCTACGAGCAGTACTTC. As protein: CASSFQSYEQYF.

This rearrangement joins TRBV28 to TRBJ1-2; 7 nucleotides match TRBD1. Per germline, CDR1 MDHEN and CDR2 SYDVKM. The CDR3 sequence is 15 residues long. Germline trimming cut 6 bases from V and 2 bases from J; bases unmatched to any gene: 9. The CDR3 DNA reads TGTGCCAGCAGCCCATCCCGGACAGGCAACTATGGCTACACCTTC. Encoded protein: CASSPSRTGNYGYTF.

The chain combines TRBV6-1 with TRBJ1-2; D unresolved. The CDR3 is 14 residues long. The germline V gene encodes CDR1 MNHNS and CDR2 SASEGT. Trimming took 1 base from V and 3 from J, leaving 9 bases between them. As DNA, the CDR3 is TGTGCCAGCAGTGAAGGCGCGGGTGACTATGGCTACACCTTC. Translating it yields CASSEGAGDYGYTF.

The chain couples TRBV25-1 to TRBJ1-4, with 7 bases fitting TRBD1. Germline V gene sequence: CDR1 MGHDK, CDR2 SYGVNS. The CDR3 has 16 amino acids. J lost 0 bases, V lost 4 bases, and 5 bases had no gene match. The CDR3 here is CASSADRLATNEKLFF. In nucleotides, the CDR3 is TGTGCCAGCAGTGCGGACAGGCTTGCAACTAATGAAAAACTGTTTTTT.

The CDR3 here is CASSDTSGGHTDTQYF. The DNA for the CDR3 is TGTGCCAGCTCAGACACTAGCGGGGGACACACAGATACGCAGTATTTT. The chain couples TRBV18 to TRBJ2-3, with TRBD2 matching over 11 bases. With V trimmed by 5 bases and J by 2 bases, 6 bases remained unmatched. The CDR3 spans 16 residues. Looked up from germline, CDR1 is KGHSH and CDR2 is LQKENI. Full variable domain (rest looked up from reference TRBV18 and TRBJ2-3): NAGVMQNPRHLVRRRGQEARLRCSPMKGHSHVYWYRQLPEEGLKFMVYLQKENIIDESGMPKERFSAEFPKEGPSILRIQQVVRGDSAAYFCASSDTSGGHTDTQYFGPGTRLTVL.

The chain recombines TRBV5-8 with TRBJ1-6; 8 nucleotides match TRBD1. The V and J ends lost 4 bases and 10 bases, in that order; junction bases with no gene match: 10. Per germline, CDR1 SGHTS and CDR2 YDEGEE. The CDR3 is 15 residues long. CDR3 nucleotide sequence: TGTGCCAGCAGCCCTCGGACAGGGATTGGATCACCCCTCCACTTT. It encodes CASSPRTGIGSPLHF.

The chain joins TRBV29-1 to TRBJ2-7; possibly TRBD1 for D (8 bases). The CDR3 sequence is 18 residues long. The ends were cut back, 1 base at V and 2 bases at J, with 24 bases in the middle. The V gene's germline CDR1 is SQVTM and CDR2 ANQGSEA. Here the CDR3 DNA reads TGCAGCGTTGAAGCGGCGCAGGGGGCGGCTAGCGGAACCTACGAGCAGTACTTC. Translated: CSVEAAQGAASGTYEQYF.

This sequence joins TRBV4-3 and TRBJ1-1; the D is unclear. Trimming stripped 0 bases from V and 8 bases from J, with 10 bases between. The CDR3 has 13 amino acids. Per germline, CDR1 LGHNA and CDR2 YSLEER. For the CDR3, the DNA is TGCGCCAGCAGCCAAGATCTTCGGTACGAAGCTTTCTTT. This translates into CASSQDLRYEAFF.

V is TRBV27 and J is TRBJ2-5; TRBD1 aligns across 9 bases. The CDR3 loop spans 16 amino acids. CDR1 and CDR2 from the germline V gene are MNHEY and SMNVEV (reference sequence). V shed 6 bases, J shed 4 bases, and the junction held 12 bases outside the gene matches. The CDR3 here is CASSSVPGQGGETQYF. The CDR3 DNA is TGTGCCAGCAGCTCCGTCCCGGGACAGGGCGGAGAGACCCAGTACTTC.

As for this clone: Its ends do not fully match the called genes, so a read error is possible. The same CDR3 arises from other DNA sequences in this sample as well. The rearrangement links TRBV30 to TRBJ1-5; the D is unclear. The germline gives CDR1 GTSNPN, CDR2 SVGIG (reference sequence). The CDR3 has 14 amino acids. The CDR3 bases are TGTGCCTGGAGTACTACAAATAGCAATCAGCCCCAACATTTT. This translates into CAWSTTNSNQPQHF.

The chain combines TRBV30 with TRBJ2-5; D is possibly TRBD1 (5 bases). The CDR3 spans 15 residues. V lost 0 bases and J lost 7, with 18 bases in between. Germline loops: CDR1 GTSNPN, CDR2 SVGIG (reference sequence). CDR3 DNA sequence: TGTGCCTGGAGTGTAGGGGCCAGCAGGTTGGGGACCCAGTACTTC. Translating it yields CAWSVGASRLGTQYF.

This chain uses TRBV14 with TRBJ2-7; D perhaps matches TRBD2 (6 bases). This CDR3 contains 15 residues. Germline CDR1 SGHDN, CDR2 FVKESK. V was trimmed by 6 bases and J by 4 bases, leaving 19 bases between them. The chain's CDR3 is CASSAGFGSAYEQYF. In DNA form, the CDR3 reads TGTGCCAGCAGTGCAGGGTTCGGGAGTGCATACGAGCAGTACTTC.

CDR3 nucleotide sequence: TGCGCCAGCAGCCAAGGGGGTATGGGTGAACCGTCCTACGAGCAGTACTTC. The encoded protein is CASSQGGMGEPSYEQYF. The rearrangement links TRBV4-1 to TRBJ2-7; no definite D call. In germline, CDR1 is MGHRA, CDR2 YSYEKL. This CDR3 contains 17 residues. Trimming removed 1 base from V and 1 base from J, with 17 bases in between.

The V gene is TRBV9, the J gene TRBJ1-2, with D tentatively TRBD1 (5 bases). This CDR3 is 16 amino acids long. Germline V gives CDR1 SGDLS, CDR2 YYNGEE. V was clipped by 3 bases and J by 2 bases, with 17 bases between them. The CDR3, as DNA: TGTGCCAGCAGCGGAGAAGGACGGGGGTTAAACTATGGCTACACCTTC. As protein: CASSGEGRGLNYGYTF.

The CDR3 spells CASSPDRGETQYF. In nucleotides, the CDR3 is TGTGCCAGCAGCCCAGACAGGGGCGAGACCCAGTACTTC. This chain connects TRBV7-8 to TRBJ2-5, with 8 bases fitting TRBD1. Germline loops: CDR1 SGHVS, CDR2 FQNEAQ. The CDR3 totals 13 residues. With V trimmed by 5 bases and J by 5 bases, 4 bases remained unmatched.

The J gene is TRBJ1-1, the V gene TRBV29-1; D unresolved. V was clipped by 4 bases and J by 1 base, with 10 bases between them. Looked up from germline, CDR1 is SQVTM and CDR2 is ANQGSEA. The CDR3 runs to 13 residues. The DNA of the CDR3 is TGCAGCGTTGTCGCAGAACGGAACACTGAAGCTTTCTTT. Translated, it gives CSVVAERNTEAFF.

The rearrangement links TRBV7-9 to TRBJ1-3; 9 bases map to TRBD1. The ends lost 5 bases at V and 0 bases at J; junction bases unmatched: 14. The CDR3 totals 19 residues. Germline V gene lookup returns CDR1 SEHNR and CDR2 FQNEAQ (reference sequence). CDR3 in DNA: TGTGCCAGCAGCACATACCTTGCTGGACAGGGGTTCTCTGGAAACACCATATATTTT. Its translation: CASSTYLAGQGFSGNTIYF. Together with reference TRBV7-9 and TRBJ1-3, the CDR3 gives the full variable domain: DTGVSQNPRHKITKRGQNVTFRCDPISEHNRLYWYRQTLGQGPEFLTYFQNEAQLEKSRLLSDRFSAERPKGSFSTLEIQRTEQGDSAMYLCASSTYLAGQGFSGNTIYFGEGSWLTVV.